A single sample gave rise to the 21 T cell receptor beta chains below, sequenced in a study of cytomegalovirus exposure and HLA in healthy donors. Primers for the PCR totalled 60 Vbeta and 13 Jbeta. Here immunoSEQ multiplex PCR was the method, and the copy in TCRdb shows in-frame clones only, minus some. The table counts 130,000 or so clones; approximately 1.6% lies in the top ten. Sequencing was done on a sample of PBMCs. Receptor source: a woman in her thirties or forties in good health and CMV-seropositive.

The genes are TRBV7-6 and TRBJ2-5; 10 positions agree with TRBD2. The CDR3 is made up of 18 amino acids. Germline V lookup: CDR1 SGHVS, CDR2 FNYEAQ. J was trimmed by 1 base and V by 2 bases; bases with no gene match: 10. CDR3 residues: CASSLLAGGQGFQETQYF. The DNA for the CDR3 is TGTGCCAGCAGCTTATTAGCGGGAGGTCAGGGGTTCCAAGAGACCCAGTACTTC.

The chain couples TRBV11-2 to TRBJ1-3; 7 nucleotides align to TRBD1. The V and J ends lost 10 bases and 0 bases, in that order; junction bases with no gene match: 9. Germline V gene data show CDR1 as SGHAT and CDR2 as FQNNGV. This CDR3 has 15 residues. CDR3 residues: CAKNGTADSGNTIYF. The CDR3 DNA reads TGTGCCAAGAACGGGACAGCAGACTCTGGAAACACCATATATTTT.

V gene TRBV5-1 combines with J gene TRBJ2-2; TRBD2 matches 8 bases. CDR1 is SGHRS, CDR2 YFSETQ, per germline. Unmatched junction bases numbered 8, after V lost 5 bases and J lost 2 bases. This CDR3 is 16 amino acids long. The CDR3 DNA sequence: TGCGCCAGCAGTCACGGACTAGCTACCAACACCGGGGAGCTGTTTTTT. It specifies CASSHGLATNTGELFF. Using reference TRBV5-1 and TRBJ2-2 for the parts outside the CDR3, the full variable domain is KAGVTQTPRYLIKTRGQQVTLSCSPISGHRSVSWYQQTPGQGLQFLFEYFSETQRNKGNFPGRFSGRQFSNSRSEMNVSTLELGDSALYLCASSHGLATNTGELFFGEGSRLTVL.

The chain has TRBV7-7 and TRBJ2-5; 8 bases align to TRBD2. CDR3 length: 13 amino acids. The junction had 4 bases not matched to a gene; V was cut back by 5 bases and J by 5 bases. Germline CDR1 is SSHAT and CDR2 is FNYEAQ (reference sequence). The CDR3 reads CASSPGGVETQYF. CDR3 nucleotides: TGTGCCAGCAGCCCGGGGGGGGTGGAGACCCAGTACTTC.

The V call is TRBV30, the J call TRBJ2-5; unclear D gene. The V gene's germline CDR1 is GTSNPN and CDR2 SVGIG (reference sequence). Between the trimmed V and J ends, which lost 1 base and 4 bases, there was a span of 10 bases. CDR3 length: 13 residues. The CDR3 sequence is CAWSADNRETQYF. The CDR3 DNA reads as TGTGCCTGGAGTGCCGACAACAGAGAGACCCAGTACTTC.

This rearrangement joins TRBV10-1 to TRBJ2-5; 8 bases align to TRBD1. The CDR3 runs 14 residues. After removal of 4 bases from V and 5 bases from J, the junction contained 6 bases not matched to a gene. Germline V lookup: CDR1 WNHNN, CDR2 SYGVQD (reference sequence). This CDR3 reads CASSGQGQVETQYF. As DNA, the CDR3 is TGCGCCAGCAGTGGACAGGGGCAGGTGGAGACCCAGTACTTC.

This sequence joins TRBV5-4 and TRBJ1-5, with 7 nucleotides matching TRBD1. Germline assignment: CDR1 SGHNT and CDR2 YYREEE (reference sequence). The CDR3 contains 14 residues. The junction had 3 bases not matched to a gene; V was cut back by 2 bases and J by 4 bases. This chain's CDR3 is CASSLEGANQPQHF. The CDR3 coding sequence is TGTGCCAGCAGCTTAGAGGGGGCGAATCAGCCCCAGCATTTT.

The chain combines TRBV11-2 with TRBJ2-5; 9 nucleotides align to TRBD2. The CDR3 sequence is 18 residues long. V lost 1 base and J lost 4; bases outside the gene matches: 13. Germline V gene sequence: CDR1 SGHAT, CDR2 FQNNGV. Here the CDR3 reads CASSLGVLAGGPGETQYF. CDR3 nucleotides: TGTGCCAGCAGCTTAGGAGTTTTGGCGGGAGGGCCAGGAGAGACCCAGTACTTC.

The CDR3 spells CASSFRETYEQYF. The CDR3 DNA sequence: TGTGCCAGCAGCTTTAGGGAGACCTACGAGCAGTACTTC. The V gene is TRBV5-5, the J gene TRBJ2-7; TRBD2 is a possible D gene (5 bases). The CDR3 spans 13 residues. Per the germline V gene, CDR1 is SGHKS and CDR2 is YYEKEE (reference sequence). The V end lost 2 bases, the J end lost 2 bases, and 8 bases lay between the germline ends.

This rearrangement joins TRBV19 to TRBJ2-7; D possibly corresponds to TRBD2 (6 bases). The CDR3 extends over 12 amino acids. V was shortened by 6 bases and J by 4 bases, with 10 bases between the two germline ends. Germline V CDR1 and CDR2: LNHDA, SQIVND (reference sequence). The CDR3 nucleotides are TGTGCCAGTAGCCCAGGGAGGTACGAGCAGTACTTC. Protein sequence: CASSPGRYEQYF.

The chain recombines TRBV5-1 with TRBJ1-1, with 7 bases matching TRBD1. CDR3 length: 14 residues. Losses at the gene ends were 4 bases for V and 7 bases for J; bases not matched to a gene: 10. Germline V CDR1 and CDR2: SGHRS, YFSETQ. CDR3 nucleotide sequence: TGCGCCAGCAGCCAGGGACAGAATAAAGGTGAAGCTTTCTTT. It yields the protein CASSQGQNKGEAFF.

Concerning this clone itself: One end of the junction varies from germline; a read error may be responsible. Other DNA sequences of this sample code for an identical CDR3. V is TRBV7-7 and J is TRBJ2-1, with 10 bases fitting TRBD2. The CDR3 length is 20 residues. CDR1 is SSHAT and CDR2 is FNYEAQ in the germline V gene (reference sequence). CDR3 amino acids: CASSLLHRTSGHKGGNEQFF. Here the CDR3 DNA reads TGTGCTAGCAGCCTCTTGCATAGGACTAGCGGCCACAAGGGGGGGAATGAGCAGTTCTTC.

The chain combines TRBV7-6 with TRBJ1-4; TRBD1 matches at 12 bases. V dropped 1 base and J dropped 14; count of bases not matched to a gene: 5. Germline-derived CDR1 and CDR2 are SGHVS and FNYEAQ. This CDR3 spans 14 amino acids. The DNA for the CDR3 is TGTGCCAGCAGCTTAGGGGGACAGGGGGCTCGGCTGTTTTTT. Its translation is CASSLGGQGARLFF.

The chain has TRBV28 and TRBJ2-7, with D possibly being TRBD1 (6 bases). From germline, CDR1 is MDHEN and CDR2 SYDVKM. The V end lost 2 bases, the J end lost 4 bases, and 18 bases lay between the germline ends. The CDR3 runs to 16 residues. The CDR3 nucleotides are TGTGCCAGCAGTTTACCGACAGGAGAAATAGAGTACGAGCAGTACTTC. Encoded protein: CASSLPTGEIEYEQYF.

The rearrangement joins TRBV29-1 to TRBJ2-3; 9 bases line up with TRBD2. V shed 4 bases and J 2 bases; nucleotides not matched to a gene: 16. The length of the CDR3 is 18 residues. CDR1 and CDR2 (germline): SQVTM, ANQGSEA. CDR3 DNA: TGCAGCGTTGTAGGACTAGCGACATCCGAGGGGCTCACAGATACGCAGTATTTT. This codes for CSVVGLATSEGLTDTQYF.

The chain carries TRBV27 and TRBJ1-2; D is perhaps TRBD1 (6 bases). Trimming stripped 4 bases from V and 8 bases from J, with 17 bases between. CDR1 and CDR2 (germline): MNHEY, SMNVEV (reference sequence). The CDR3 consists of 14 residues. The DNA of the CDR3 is TGTGCCAGCAGTTCATACAGGGTCCCTGTCGGCTACACCTTC. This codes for CASSSYRVPVGYTF.

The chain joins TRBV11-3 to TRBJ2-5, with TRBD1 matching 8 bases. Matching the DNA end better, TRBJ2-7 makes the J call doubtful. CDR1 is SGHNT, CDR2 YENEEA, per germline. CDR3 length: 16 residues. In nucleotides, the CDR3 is TGTGCCCCTCCAGTATCCGGTCGGGACAGGACCTACGAGCAGTACTTC. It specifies CAPPVSGRDRTYEQYF.

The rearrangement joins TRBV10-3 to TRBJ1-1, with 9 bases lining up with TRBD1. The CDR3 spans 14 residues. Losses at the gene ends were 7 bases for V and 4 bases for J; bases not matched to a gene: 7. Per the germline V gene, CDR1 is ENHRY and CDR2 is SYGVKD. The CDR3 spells CAINNHRGPTEAFF. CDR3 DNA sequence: TGTGCCATCAATAACCACAGGGGGCCCACTGAAGCTTTCTTT.

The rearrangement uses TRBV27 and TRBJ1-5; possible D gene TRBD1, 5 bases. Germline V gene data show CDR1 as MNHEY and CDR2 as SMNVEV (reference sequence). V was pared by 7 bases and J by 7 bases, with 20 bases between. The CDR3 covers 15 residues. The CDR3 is CASNRQRVQNQPQHF. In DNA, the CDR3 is TGTGCCAGCAATAGACAGCGCGTACAAAACCAGCCCCAGCATTTT.

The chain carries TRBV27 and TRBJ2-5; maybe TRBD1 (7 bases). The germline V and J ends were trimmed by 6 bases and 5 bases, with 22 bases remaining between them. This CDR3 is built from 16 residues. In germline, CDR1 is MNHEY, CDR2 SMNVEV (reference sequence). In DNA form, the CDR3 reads TGTGCCAGCAGCGGCAGAATCAGGGGGGTCAGGGAGACCCAGTACTTC. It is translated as CASSGRIRGVRETQYF.

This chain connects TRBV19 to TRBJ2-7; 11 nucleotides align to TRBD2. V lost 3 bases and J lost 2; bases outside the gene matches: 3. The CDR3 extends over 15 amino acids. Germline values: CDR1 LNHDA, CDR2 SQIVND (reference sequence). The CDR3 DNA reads TGTGCCAGTAGTATGGGACTAGCGGCGACCTACGAGCAGTACTTC. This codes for CASSMGLAATYEQYF.